The clone carrying this T cell receptor (beta chain) was counted a single time. Its antigen remains unknown. Assay used: immunoSEQ multiplex PCR; TCRdb lists only in-frame clones, some missing. The data contain more than 4,000 clones, less than 75% of them singletons. These data belong to a study of PD-1 blockade in classical Hodgkin lymphoma. Whole-study context: Nivolumab dosed at 3 mg/kg went to patients intravenously every 2 weeks. Whole-study findings and limits: Prior therapy or disease activity may underlie the repertoire differences, whose causes remain undefined. Relative to healthy donors, newly diagnosed patients reportedly had lower baseline TCR diversity, which was reported as lower still in relapsed/refractory patients.

Every single patient, without exception, relapsed after autologous stem cell transplantation, and brentuximab vedotin exposure varied. V was shortened by 5 bases and J by 1 base, with 17 bases between the two germline ends. This CDR3 region has 16 residues. Germline CDR1 and CDR2: MNHEY and SMNVEV (reference sequence). The receptor's source is a human donor with classical Hodgkin lymphoma. Material: peripheral blood mononuclear cells (PBMCs), obtained before the second cycle of nivolumab. The chain has TRBV27 and TRBJ1-1; no definite D call. The CDR3 is CASSMISGVPNTEAFF. CDR3 nucleotides: TGTGCCAGCAGTATGATTTCCGGAGTTCCGAACACTGAAGCTTTCTTT.